Sequencing of this TCR beta chain was carried out in a study of control samples from healthy donors and cancer patients. This CDR3 has 17 amino acids. Germline CDR1 SGHVS, CDR2 FQNEAQ. Trimming pared 2 bases from V and 1 base from J, leaving 17 bases between. Measured with immunoSEQ multiplex PCR; TCRdb has only the in-frame clones, and not every one. Of about 190,000 clones listed, approximately 91% were seen once; the top ten hold less than 2%. This clonotype was obtained from a man younger than 45 in good health. The V and J genes are TRBV7-8 and TRBJ2-5; D unclear. Source material: blood. The CDR3 reads CASSLSAGRSRQETQYF. CDR3 coding DNA: TGTGCCAGCAGCTTATCCGCAGGTCGATCGCGCCAAGAGACCCAGTACTTC.